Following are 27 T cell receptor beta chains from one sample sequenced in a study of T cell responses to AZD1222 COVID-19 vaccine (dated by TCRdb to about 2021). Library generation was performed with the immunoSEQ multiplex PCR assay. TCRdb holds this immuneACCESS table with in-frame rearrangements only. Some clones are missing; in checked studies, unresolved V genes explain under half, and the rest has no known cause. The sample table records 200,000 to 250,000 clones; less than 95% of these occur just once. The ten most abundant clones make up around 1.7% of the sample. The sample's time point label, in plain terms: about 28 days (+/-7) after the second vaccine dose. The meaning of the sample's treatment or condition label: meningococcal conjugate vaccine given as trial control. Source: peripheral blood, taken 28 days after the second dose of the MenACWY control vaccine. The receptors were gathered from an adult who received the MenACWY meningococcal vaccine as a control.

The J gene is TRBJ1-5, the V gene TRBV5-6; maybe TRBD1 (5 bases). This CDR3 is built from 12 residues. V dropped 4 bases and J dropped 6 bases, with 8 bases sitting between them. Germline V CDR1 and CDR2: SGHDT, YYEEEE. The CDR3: CASSRGVQPQHF. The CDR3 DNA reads TGTGCCAGCAGCCGGGGGGTTCAGCCCCAGCATTTT.

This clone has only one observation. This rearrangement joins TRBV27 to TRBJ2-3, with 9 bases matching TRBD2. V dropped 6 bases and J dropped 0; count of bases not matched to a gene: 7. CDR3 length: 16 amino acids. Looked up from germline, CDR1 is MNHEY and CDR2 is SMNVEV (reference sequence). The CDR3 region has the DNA TGTGCCAGCAGGGATAGCGGGGGCCTTAGCACAGATACGCAGTATTTT. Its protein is CASRDSGGLSTDTQYF.

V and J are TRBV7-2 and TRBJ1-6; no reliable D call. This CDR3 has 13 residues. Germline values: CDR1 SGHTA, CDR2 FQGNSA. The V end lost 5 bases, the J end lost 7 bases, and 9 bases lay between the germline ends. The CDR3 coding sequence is TGTGCCAGCAGCCCAGATCCGAATTCACCCCTCCACTTT. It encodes CASSPDPNSPLHF.

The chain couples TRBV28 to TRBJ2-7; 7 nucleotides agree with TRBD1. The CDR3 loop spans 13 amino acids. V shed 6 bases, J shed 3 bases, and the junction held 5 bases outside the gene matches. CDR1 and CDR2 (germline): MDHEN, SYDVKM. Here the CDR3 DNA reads TGTGCCAGCAGCAGGGGACAGTACTACGAGCAGTACTTC. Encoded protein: CASSRGQYYEQYF.

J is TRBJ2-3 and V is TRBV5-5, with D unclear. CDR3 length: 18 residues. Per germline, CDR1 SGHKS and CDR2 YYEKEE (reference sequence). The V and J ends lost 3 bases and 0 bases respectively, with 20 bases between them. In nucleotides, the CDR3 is TGTGCCAGCAGCTGGTCCTTATCAAGACCCACTAGCACAGATACGCAGTATTTT. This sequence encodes CASSWSLSRPTSTDTQYF. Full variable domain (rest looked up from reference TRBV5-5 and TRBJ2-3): DAGVTQSPTHLIKTRGQQVTLRCSPISGHKSVSWYQQVLGQGPQFIFQYYEKEERGRGNFPDRFSARQFPNYSSELNVNALLLGDSALYLCASSWSLSRPTSTDTQYFGPGTRLTVL.

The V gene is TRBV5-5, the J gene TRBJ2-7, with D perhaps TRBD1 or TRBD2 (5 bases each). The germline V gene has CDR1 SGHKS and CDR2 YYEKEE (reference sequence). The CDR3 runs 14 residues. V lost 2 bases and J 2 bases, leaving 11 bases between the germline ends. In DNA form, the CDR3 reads TGTGCCAGCAGCTTTTCACAGGAGGCCTACGAGCAGTACTTC. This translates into CASSFSQEAYEQYF.

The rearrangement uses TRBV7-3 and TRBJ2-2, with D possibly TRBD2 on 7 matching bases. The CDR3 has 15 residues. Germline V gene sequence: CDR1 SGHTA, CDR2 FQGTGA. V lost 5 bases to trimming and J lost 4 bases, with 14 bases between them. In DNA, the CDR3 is TGTGCCAGCAGCCGCGGGGGCCGCAGCACCGGGGAGCTGTTTTTT. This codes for CASSRGGRSTGELFF. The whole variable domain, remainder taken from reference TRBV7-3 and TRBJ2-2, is GAGVSQTPSNKVTEKGKYVELRCDPISGHTALYWYRQSLGQGPEFLIYFQGTGAADDSGLPNDRFFAVRPEGSVSTLKIQRTERGDSAVYLCASSRGGRSTGELFFGEGSRLTVL.

The CDR3 protein is CAISGNGGTGELFF. CDR3 bases: TGTGCCATCAGTGGAAACGGGGGGACCGGGGAGCTGTTTTTT. This rearrangement joins TRBV10-3 to TRBJ2-2; 7 nucleotides line up with TRBD2. The CDR3 has 14 amino acids. The ends lost 4 bases at V and 5 bases at J; junction bases unmatched: 4. Germline-derived CDR1 and CDR2 are ENHRY and SYGVKD.

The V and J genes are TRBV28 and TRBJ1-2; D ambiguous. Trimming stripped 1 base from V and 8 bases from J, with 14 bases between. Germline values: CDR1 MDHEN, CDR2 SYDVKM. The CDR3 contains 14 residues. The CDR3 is CASSLSAGGRGYTF. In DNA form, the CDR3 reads TGTGCCAGCAGTTTATCCGCCGGTGGTAGAGGCTACACCTTC.

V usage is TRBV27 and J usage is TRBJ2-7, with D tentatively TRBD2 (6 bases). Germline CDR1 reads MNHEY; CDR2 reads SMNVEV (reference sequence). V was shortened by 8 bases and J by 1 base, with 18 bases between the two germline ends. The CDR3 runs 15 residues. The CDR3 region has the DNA TGTGCCAGCGCGAAGGGAGCGGGCCGATCCTACGAGCAGTACTTC. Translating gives CASAKGAGRSYEQYF.

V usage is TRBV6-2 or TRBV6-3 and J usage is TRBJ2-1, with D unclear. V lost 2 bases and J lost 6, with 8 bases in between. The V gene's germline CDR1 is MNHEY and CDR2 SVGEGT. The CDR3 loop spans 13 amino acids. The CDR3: CASSYALPNEQFF. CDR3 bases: TGTGCCAGCAGTTACGCGCTTCCCAATGAGCAGTTCTTC.

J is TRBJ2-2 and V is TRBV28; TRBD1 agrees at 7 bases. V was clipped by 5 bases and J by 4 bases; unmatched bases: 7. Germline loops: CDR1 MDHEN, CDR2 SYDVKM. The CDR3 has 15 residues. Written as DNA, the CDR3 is TGTGCCAGCAGTCCAGGACAGGTGGGCACCGGGGAGCTGTTTTTT. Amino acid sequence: CASSPGQVGTGELFF.

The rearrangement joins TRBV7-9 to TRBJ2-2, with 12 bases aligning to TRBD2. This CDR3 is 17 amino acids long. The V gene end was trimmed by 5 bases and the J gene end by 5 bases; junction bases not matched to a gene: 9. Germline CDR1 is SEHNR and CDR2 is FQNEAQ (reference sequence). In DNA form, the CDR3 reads TGTGCCAGCAGCCTAGGACTAGCGGGGCCGTCGACCGGGGAGCTGTTTTTT. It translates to CASSLGLAGPSTGELFF.

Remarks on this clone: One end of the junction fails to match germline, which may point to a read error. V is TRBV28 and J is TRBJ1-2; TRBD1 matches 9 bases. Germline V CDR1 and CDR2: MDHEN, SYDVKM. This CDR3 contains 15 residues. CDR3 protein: CASSLRDRGFYSYTF. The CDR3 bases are TGTGCCAGCAGTTTACGAGACAGGGGGTTCTATAGCTACACCTTC.

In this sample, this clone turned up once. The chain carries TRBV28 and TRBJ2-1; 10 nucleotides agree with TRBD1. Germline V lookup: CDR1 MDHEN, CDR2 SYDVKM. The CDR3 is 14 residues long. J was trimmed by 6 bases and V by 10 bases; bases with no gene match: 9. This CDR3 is CATKGTGVVNEQFF. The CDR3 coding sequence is TGTGCCACCAAAGGGACAGGGGTTGTCAATGAGCAGTTCTTC.

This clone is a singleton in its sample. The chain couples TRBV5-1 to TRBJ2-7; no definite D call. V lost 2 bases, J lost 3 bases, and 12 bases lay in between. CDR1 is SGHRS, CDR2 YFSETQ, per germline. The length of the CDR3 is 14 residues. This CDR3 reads CASSFDRALYEQYF. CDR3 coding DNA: TGCGCCAGCAGCTTTGATCGGGCCCTCTACGAGCAGTACTTC. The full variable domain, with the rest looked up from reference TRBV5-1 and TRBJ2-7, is KAGVTQTPRYLIKTRGQQVTLSCSPISGHRSVSWYQQTPGQGLQFLFEYFSETQRNKGNFPGRFSGRQFSNSRSEMNVSTLELGDSALYLCASSFDRALYEQYFGPGTRLTVT.

The CDR3 sequence: CASSQGVQGPGYTF. CDR3 sequence (DNA): TGTGCCAGCAGCCAGGGGGTCCAGGGTCCCGGCTACACCTTC. This rearrangement joins TRBV14 to TRBJ1-2; a weak D match, TRBD1 (5 bases). CDR3 size: 14 residues. V lost 3 bases to trimming and J lost 8 bases, with 16 bases between them. CDR1 is SGHDN and CDR2 is FVKESK in the germline V gene. Filled out from reference TRBV14 and TRBJ1-2, the complete variable domain reads EAGVTQFPSHSVIEKGQTVTLRCDPISGHDNLYWYRRVMGKEIKFLLHFVKESKQDESGMPNNRFLAERTGGTYSTLKVQPAELEDSGVYFCASSQGVQGPGYTFGSGTRLTVV.

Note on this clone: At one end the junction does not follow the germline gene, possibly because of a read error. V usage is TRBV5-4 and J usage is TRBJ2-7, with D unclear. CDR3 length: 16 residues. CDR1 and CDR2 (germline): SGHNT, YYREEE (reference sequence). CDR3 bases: TGTGCCAGCAGTTTGGCCGGGTCTTTGGTCTCCTACGAGCAGTACTTC. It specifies CASSLAGSLVSYEQYF.

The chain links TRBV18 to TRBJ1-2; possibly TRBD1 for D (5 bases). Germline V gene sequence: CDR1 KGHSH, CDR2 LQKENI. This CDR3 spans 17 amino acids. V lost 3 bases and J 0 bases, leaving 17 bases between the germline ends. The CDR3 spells CASSPAPGAGSNYGYTF. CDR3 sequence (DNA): TGTGCCAGCTCACCCGCACCCGGAGCAGGGTCTAACTATGGCTACACCTTC.

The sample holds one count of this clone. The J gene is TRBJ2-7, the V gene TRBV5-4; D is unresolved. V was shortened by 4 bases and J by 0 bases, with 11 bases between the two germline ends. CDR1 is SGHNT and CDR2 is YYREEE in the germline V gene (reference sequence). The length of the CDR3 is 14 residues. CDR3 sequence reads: CASSPYWGSYEQYF. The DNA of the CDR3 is TGTGCCAGCAGCCCGTATTGGGGCTCCTACGAGCAGTACTTC.

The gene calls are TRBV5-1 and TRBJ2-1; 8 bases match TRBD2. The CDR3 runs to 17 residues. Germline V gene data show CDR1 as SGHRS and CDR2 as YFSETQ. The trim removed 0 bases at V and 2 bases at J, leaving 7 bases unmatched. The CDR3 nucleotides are TGCGCCAGCAGCTTGGGGTCTATTAGCGGGGCCTACAATGAGCAGTTCTTC. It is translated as CASSLGSISGAYNEQFF. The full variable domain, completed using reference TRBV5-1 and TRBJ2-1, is KAGVTQTPRYLIKTRGQQVTLSCSPISGHRSVSWYQQTPGQGLQFLFEYFSETQRNKGNFPGRFSGRQFSNSRSEMNVSTLELGDSALYLCASSLGSISGAYNEQFFGPGTRLTVL.

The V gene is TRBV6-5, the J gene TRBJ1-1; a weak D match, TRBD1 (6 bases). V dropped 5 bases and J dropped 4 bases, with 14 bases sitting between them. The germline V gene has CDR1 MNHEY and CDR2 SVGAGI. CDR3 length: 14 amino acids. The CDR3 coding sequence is TGTGCCAGCAGTACCCAGGGGAGGAGCACTGAAGCTTTCTTT. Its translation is CASSTQGRSTEAFF.

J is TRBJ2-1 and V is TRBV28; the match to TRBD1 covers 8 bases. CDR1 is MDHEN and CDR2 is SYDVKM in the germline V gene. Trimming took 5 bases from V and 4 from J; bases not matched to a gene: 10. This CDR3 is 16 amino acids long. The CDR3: CASSPADRVAYNEQFF. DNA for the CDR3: TGTGCCAGCAGTCCCGCGGACAGGGTGGCTTACAATGAGCAGTTCTTC. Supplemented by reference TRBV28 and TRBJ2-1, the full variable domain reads DVKVTQSSRYLVKRTGEKVFLECVQDMDHENMFWYRQDPGLGLRLIYFSYDVKMKEKGDIPEGYSVSREKKERFSLILESASTNQTSMYLCASSPADRVAYNEQFFGPGTRLTVL.

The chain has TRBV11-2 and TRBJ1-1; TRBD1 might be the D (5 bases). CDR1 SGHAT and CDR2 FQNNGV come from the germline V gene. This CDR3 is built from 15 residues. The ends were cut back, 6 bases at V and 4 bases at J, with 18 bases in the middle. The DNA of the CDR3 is TGTGCCAGCAGGCCGCGGGGCAGGGCTGGCACTGAAGCTTTCTTT. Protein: CASRPRGRAGTEAFF.

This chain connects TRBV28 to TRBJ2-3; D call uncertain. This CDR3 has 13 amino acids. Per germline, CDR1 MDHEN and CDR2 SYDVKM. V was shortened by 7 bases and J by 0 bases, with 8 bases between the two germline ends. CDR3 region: CASTSVSTDTQYF. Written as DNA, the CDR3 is TGTGCCAGCACTTCAGTGAGCACAGATACGCAGTATTTT.

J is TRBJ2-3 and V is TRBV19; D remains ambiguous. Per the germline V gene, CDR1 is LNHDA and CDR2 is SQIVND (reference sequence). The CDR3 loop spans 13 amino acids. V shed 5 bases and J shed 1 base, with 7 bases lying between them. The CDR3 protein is CASSGGGTDTQYF. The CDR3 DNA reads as TGTGCCAGTAGTGGTGGAGGCACAGATACGCAGTATTTT.

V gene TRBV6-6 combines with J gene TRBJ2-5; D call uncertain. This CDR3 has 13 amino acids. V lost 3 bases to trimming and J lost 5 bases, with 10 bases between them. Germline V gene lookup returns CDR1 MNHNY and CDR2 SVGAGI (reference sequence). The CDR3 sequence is CASSYHYWETQYF. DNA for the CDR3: TGTGCCAGCAGTTATCATTACTGGGAGACCCAGTACTTC.